Sequencing of this T cell receptor beta chain was carried out in a study of T cells in Graves' hyperthyroidism and ophthalmopathy (dated by TCRdb to about 2019). Some background on the complete study: A discovery cohort of about a hundred patients, about 40 with Graves' ophthalmopathy and approximately 55 with stable Graves' hyperthyroidism, was used to find distinguishing TCR V-J signatures. Prospective prediction of ophthalmopathy was tested in an independent validation cohort of fewer than 20 hyperthyroidism patients and 17 patients who later progressed to ophthalmopathy. After blood sampling, hyperthyroidism patients were treated with methimazole at a starting dose of 30 mg daily, and ophthalmopathy patients were treated with high-dose intravenous methylprednisolone. The 95 to 100 discovery patients were randomly divided into training and test sets at a 7:3 ratio. The paper reports TCR Vbeta CDR3 sequencing of some 140 peripheral blood samples: under 45 ophthalmopathy, fewer than 80 hyperthyroidism and around 17 progressor patients. In more than 5 Graves' hyperthyroidism patients, the study also compared T-cell repertoires from thyroid tissue with T-cell repertoires from blood. Summary of the overall study and its limitations: During validation, the model predicted progression to ophthalmopathy a median of approximately six months ahead of onset, with 70.59% sensitivity and around 72% specificity. Blood samples also contained most of the expanded thyroid clonotypes (frequency above 0.001), which suggests that blood repertoires may reflect thyroid immune responses. No statistical method was used to set the sample size in advance, and investigators knew the group allocation. Ophthalmopathy was separated from stable hyperthyroidism by a 13 V-J signature model, with approximately 90% sensitivity and roughly 81% specificity obtained in cross-validation and 80%/75% obtained in testing.

For this clonotype: Its antigen is still unknown. The sample holds no much larger clone one base away, and base qualities are not on file.

A patient counted as having stable Graves' hyperthyroidism if no progression to ophthalmopathy occurred over 18 months of follow-up. Hyperthyroidism patients were newly diagnosed, with disease duration under 2 months, and aged 18 to 65 years. The study excluded patients with uncontrolled infections, other autoimmune diseases, pregnancy or lactation. Diagnoses were established on the basis of clinical symptoms, serum thyroxine and TRAb, thyroid ultrasound, and orbital computed tomography. Trizol reagent was used to extract total RNA, and RNA quality was then checked on an Agilent 2100 Bioanalyzer. TCR beta CDR3 regions were amplified from RNA transcripts. The TCR CDR3 was subjected to a first round of RT-PCR using the HTBI primer set and the Qiagen OneStep RT-PCR kit. Libraries were constructed in a second round of multiplex PCR, after which size selection and purification were carried out. Libraries were sequenced paired-end with 100 bp reads on an Illumina HiSeq2000. The source study handled its data this way. Raw data were processed with SOAPnuke, discarding reads with adapters, uncalled bases, mean Phred below 15, or no exact constant-primer or identifier match. High-quality paired reads were merged with COPE v1.2.5, and unique nucleotide sequences were defined as clonotypes. MiTCR v1.1 was used to align the clonotypes against IMGT TRBV, TRBD and TRBJ reference segments. Only V-J combinations with frequency above 0.0001, covering 98% to 99.2% of repertoires, were analysed. The TCS score was defined as the ratio of F50 (clonal expansion) to E x V (chaos), calculated using BLOSUM62-based TCRdist between CDR3 peptides within each V-J. Welch's t-statistics and random forest reduced roughly 500 V-J features to under 15, which were used in a naive Bayes classifier (R e1071). In TCRdb, the public reads were trimmed at Q25 with fastp and aligned with MiXCR, with productive beta chains retained. Each record represents a unique CDR3 protein, reported with the most common genes and DNA among its rows. None of the V and J calls come from the authors' own analysis; TCRdb made them. The table for this sample lists a few hundred thousand distinct CDR3 sequences; roughly 50% of them were counted only once. The top ten clones comprise 8.2% of the sample.

The CDR1 and CDR2 encoded by the germline V gene (reference sequence) are LNHDA and SQIVND. Reading from cysteine to phenylalanine, the CDR3 counts 14 amino acids. The retained sequence is limited to the CDR3, 42 bases, with the frame set at the first base. Trimming accounts for 2 bases at V and 7 bases at J, while the number of junction bases matched to no gene is 6. This clonotype was sampled from a woman younger than 35 with Graves' hyperthyroidism. Donor details come from another sample of the same person, matched by shared clones. The V and J genes are TRBV19 and TRBJ1-2, with 8 central nucleotides matching TRBD1. Sequencing input: peripheral blood or thyroid tissue (not recorded which). Here is the DNA: TGTGCCAGTAGTATACAGGGGGCACAAAGTGGCTACACCTTC. This codes for CASSIQGAQSGYTF.